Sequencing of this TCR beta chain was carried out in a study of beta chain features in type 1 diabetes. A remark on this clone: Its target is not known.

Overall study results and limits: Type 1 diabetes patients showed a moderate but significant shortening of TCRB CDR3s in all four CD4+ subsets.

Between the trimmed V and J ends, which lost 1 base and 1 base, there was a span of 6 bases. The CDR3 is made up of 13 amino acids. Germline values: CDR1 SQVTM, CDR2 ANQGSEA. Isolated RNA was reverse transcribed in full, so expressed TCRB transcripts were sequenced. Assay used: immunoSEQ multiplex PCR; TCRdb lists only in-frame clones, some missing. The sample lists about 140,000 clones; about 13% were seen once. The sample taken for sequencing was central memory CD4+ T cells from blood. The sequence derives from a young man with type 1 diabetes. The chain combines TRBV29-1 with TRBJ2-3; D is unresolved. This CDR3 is CSVEGHGTDTQYF. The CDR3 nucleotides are TGCAGCGTTGAAGGTCACGGCACAGATACGCAGTATTTT.